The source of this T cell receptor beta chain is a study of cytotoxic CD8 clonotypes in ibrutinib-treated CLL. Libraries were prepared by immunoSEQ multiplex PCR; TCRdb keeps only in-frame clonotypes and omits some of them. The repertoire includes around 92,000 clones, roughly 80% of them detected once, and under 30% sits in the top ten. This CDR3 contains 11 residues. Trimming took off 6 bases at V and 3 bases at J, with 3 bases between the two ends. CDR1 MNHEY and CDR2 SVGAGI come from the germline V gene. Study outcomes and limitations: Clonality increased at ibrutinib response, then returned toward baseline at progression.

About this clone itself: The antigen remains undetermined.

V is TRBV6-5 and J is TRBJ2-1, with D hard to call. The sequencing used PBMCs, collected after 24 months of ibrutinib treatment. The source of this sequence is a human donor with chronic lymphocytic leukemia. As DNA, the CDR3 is TGTGCCAGCAGGGGCTACAATGAGCAGTTCTTC. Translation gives CASRGYNEQFF.